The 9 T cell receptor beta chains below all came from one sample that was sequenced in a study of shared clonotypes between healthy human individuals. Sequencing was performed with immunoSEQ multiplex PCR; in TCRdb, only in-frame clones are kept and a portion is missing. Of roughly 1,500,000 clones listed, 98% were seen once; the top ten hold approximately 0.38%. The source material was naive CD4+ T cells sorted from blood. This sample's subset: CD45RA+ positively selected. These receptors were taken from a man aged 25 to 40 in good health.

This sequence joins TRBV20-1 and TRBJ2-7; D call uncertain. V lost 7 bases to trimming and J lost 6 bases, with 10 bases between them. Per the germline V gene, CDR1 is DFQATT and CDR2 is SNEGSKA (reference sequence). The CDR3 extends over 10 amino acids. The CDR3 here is CSGWRVEQYF. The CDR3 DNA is TGCAGTGGTTGGCGAGTCGAGCAGTACTTC.

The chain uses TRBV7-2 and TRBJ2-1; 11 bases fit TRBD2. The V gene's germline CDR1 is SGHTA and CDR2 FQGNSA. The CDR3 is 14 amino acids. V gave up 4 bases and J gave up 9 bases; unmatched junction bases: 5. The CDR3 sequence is CASSYVAGGPEQFF. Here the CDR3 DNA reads TGTGCCAGCAGCTACGTAGCGGGAGGGCCTGAGCAGTTCTTC.

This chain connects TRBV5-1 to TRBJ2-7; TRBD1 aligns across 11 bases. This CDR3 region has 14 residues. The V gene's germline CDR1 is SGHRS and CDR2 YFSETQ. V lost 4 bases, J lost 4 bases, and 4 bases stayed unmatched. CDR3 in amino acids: CASSAGDRGYEQYF. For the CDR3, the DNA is TGCGCCAGCAGCGCGGGGGACAGGGGGTACGAGCAGTACTTC.

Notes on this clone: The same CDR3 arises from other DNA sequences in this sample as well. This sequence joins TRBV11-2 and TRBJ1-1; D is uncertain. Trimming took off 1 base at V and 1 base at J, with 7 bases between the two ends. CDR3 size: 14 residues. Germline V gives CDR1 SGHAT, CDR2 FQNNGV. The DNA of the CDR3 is TGTGCCAGCAGCTTAGGTCGGCAGAACACTGAAGCTTTCTTT. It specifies CASSLGRQNTEAFF.

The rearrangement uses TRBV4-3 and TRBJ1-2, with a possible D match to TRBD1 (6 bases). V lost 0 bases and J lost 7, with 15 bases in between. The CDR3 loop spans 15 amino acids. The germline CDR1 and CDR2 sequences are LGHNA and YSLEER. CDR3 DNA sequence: TGCGCCAGCAGCCAAGATGGGGGGGCGGTCGGTGGCTACACCTTC. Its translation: CASSQDGGAVGGYTF.

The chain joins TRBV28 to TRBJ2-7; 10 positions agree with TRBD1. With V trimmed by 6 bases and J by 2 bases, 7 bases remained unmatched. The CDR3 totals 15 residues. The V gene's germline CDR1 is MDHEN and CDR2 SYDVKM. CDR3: CASSPTGGVPYEQYF. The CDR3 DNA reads TGTGCCAGCAGCCCGACAGGGGGCGTCCCCTACGAGCAGTACTTC. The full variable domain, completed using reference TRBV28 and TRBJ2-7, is DVKVTQSSRYLVKRTGEKVFLECVQDMDHENMFWYRQDPGLGLRLIYFSYDVKMKEKGDIPEGYSVSREKKERFSLILESASTNQTSMYLCASSPTGGVPYEQYFGPGTRLTVT.

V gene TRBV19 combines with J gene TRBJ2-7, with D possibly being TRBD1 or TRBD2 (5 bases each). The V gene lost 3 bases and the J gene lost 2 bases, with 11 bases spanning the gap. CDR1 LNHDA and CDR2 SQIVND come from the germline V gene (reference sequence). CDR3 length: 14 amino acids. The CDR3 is CASSMPGSAYEQYF. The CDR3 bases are TGTGCCAGTAGTATGCCAGGGAGCGCCTACGAGCAGTACTTC.

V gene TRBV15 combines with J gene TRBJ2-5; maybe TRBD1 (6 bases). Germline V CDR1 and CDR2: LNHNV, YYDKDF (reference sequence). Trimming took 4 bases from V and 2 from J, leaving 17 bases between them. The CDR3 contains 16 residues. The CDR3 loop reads CATSIRGMAGQETQYF. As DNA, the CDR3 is TGTGCCACCAGCATCAGGGGTATGGCAGGGCAAGAGACCCAGTACTTC.

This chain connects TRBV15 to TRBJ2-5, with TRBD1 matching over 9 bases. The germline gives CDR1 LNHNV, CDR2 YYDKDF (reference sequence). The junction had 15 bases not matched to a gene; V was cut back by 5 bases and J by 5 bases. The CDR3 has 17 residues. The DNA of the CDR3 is TGTGCCACCAGCCGTAGCCGGGACAGGGTGGCATATGAGACCCAGTACTTC. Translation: CATSRSRDRVAYETQYF.